The 3 T cell receptor beta chains below all came from one sample that was sequenced in a study of T cells after yellow fever vaccination. TCRdb fed the 5' RACE reads into MiXCR, producing one record per CDR3 protein. The repertoire holds 500,000 to 650,000 distinct CDR3 sequences, 9% to 15% seen once, with under 15% in the top ten. The source was PBMCs, collected on the day of the yellow fever booster vaccination. The receptors here all came from a man aged 25-45 years who received the YFV17D yellow fever vaccine.

This clonotype was counted a few times. The chain combines TRBV10-1 with TRBJ2-4, with 9 bases matching TRBD2. Unmatched junction bases numbered 14, after V lost 5 bases and J lost 0 bases. Germline V lookup: CDR1 WNHNN, CDR2 SYGVQD (reference sequence). The CDR3 totals 19 residues. The CDR3 loop is CASSHLGREGLTAKNIQYF. As DNA, the CDR3 is TGCGCCAGCAGTCACCTTGGGCGGGAGGGCCTAACAGCCAAAAACATTCAGTACTTC.

This clonotype showed up just a few times. V usage is TRBV20-1 and J usage is TRBJ1-2, with a tentative D call TRBD1 (6 bases). Trimming shortened V by 4 bases and J by 7 bases, and 13 bases separated the two germline ends. This CDR3 region has 12 residues. Germline-derived CDR1 and CDR2 are DFQATT and SNEGSKA (reference sequence). CDR3 protein: CSATRTESGYTF. For the CDR3, the DNA is TGCAGTGCTACACGGACAGAAAGTGGCTACACCTTC.

The chain links TRBV5-5 to TRBJ1-5, with D uncertain. Germline CDR1 reads SGHKS; CDR2 reads YYEKEE (reference sequence). V was cut by 4 bases and J by 3 bases, with 11 bases left in between. The CDR3 extends over 14 amino acids. The CDR3: CASSGGSDNQPQHF. The CDR3 bases are TGTGCCAGCAGCGGCGGCAGCGACAATCAGCCCCAGCATTTT.